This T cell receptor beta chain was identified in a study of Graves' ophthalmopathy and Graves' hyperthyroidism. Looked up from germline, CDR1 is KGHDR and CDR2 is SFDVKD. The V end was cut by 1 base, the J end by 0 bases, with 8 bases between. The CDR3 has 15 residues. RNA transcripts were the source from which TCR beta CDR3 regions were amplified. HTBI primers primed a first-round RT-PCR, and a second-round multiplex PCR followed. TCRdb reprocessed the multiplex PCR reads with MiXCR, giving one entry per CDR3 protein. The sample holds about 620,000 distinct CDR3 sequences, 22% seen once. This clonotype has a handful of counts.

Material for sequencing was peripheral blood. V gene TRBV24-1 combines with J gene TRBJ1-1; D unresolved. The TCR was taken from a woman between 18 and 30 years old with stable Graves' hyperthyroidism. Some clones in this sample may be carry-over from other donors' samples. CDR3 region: CATSDLDRLNTEAFF. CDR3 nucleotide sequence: TGTGCCACCAGTGATTTAGATCGATTGAACACTGAAGCTTTCTTT.